Below are 27 T cell receptor beta chains sequenced from a single sample in a study of shared clonotypes between healthy human individuals. Clones were sequenced by immunoSEQ multiplex PCR, and TCRdb holds only the in-frame ones, with some missing. The repertoire consists of around 940,000 clones, with over 75% occurring once and the leading ten covering approximately 1.5%. Source material: memory CD4+ T cells sorted from blood. Subset defined: CD45RA-negative fraction. These receptors were obtained from a man aged 18 to 29 in good health.

V is TRBV5-6 and J is TRBJ2-1, with D possibly matching TRBD2 (5 bases). V was shortened by 6 bases and J by 0 bases, with 13 bases between the two germline ends. CDR3 size: 15 residues. The germline V gene encodes CDR1 SGHDT and CDR2 YYEEEE. This CDR3 reads CASNAGSHSYNEQFF. As DNA, the CDR3 is TGTGCCAGCAACGCGGGCAGCCACTCCTACAATGAGCAGTTCTTC.

J is TRBJ2-7 and V is TRBV5-1; TRBD1 is a possible D gene (6 bases). From germline, CDR1 is SGHRS and CDR2 YFSETQ. V was clipped by 4 bases and J by 5 bases, with 16 bases between them. The CDR3 loop spans 14 amino acids. CDR3 DNA sequence: TGCGCCAGCAGCCCGCAATCACAGGGAAACGAGCAGTACTTC. Translation gives CASSPQSQGNEQYF.

This clone was detected many times. The V and J genes are TRBV7-9 and TRBJ1-5, with D perhaps matching TRBD1 (6 bases). V lost 3 bases to trimming and J lost 4 bases, with 7 bases between them. Germline V CDR1 and CDR2: SEHNR, FQNEAQ (reference sequence). The CDR3 covers 13 residues. CDR3 protein: CASSFGQNQPQHF. CDR3 DNA: TGTGCCAGCAGCTTCGGACAGAATCAGCCCCAGCATTTT.

The genes are TRBV27 and TRBJ1-5; TRBD1 might be the D (5 bases). V gave up 5 bases and J gave up 0 bases, with 17 bases separating them. This CDR3 comprises 17 residues. CDR1 and CDR2 from the germline V gene are MNHEY and SMNVEV (reference sequence). The CDR3 here is CASSPGTAVYSNQPQHF. Here the CDR3 DNA reads TGTGCCAGCAGTCCCGGGACGGCCGTTTATAGCAATCAGCCCCAGCATTTT.

This clone was seen a few times. This chain uses TRBV30 with TRBJ1-1; D ambiguous. Trimming cost V 0 bases and J 1 base, with 6 bases left between them. The germline V gene has CDR1 GTSNPN and CDR2 SVGIG (reference sequence). The CDR3 contains 13 residues. Here the CDR3 DNA reads TGTGCCTGGAGTGTACAGCCGAACACTGAAGCTTTCTTT. As protein: CAWSVQPNTEAFF.

This chain joins TRBV2 and TRBJ2-7; D possibly corresponds to TRBD1 (6 bases). The germline V gene has CDR1 SNHLY and CDR2 FYNNEI. V gave up 7 bases and J gave up 7 bases, with 20 bases separating them. The CDR3 extends over 14 amino acids. CDR3 sequence (DNA): TGTGCCAGCACATCTAGACAGGCCTCTCGGGAGCAGTACTTC. Its translation is CASTSRQASREQYF.

The chain recombines TRBV27 with TRBJ2-7, with D maybe TRBD1 (7 bases). Germline-derived CDR1 and CDR2 are MNHEY and SMNVEV (reference sequence). With 5 bases removed from V and 2 bases from J, the gap between germline ends came to 13 bases. CDR3 length equals 14 residues. CDR3 loop: CASSLRGETYEQYF. Here the CDR3 DNA reads TGTGCCAGCAGTCTCAGGGGGGAGACCTACGAGCAGTACTTC.

The chain is built from TRBV30 and TRBJ1-5; TRBD1 is a possible D gene (6 bases). Germline CDR1 reads GTSNPN; CDR2 reads SVGIG (reference sequence). V shed 2 bases and J shed 3 bases, with 17 bases lying between them. The CDR3 totals 16 residues. CDR3 sequence reads: CAWSTRRDTSNQPQHF. CDR3 DNA sequence: TGTGCCTGGAGTACACGCCGGGACACTTCCAATCAGCCCCAGCATTTT.

The CDR3 protein is CASSYTSSDTQYF. In nucleotides, the CDR3 is TGTGCCAGCAGTTATACTAGCTCAGATACGCAGTATTTT. The chain couples TRBV7-2 to TRBJ2-3, with D possibly TRBD2 on 6 matching bases. Germline V gene sequence: CDR1 SGHTA, CDR2 FQGNSA. The CDR3 has 13 amino acids. Trimming removed 6 bases from V and 4 bases from J, with 11 bases in between.

This chain connects TRBV28 to TRBJ2-7; no clear D. This CDR3 contains 13 residues. Germline V lookup: CDR1 MDHEN, CDR2 SYDVKM. The germline V and J ends were trimmed by 6 bases and 1 base, with 10 bases remaining between them. The CDR3 DNA sequence: TGTGCCAGCAGAGCCTCAGGATCCTACGAGCAGTACTTC. Amino acids: CASRASGSYEQYF.

The chain carries TRBV25-1 and TRBJ1-1; D not certain. This CDR3 has 13 amino acids. From germline, CDR1 is MGHDK and CDR2 SYGVNS. V dropped 7 bases and J dropped 2 bases, with 11 bases sitting between them. The DNA of the CDR3 is TGTGCCAGCATTGACGGACTCAACACTGAAGCTTTCTTT. This translates into CASIDGLNTEAFF.

This chain uses TRBV5-4 with TRBJ1-2, with D tentatively TRBD1 (6 bases). This CDR3 region has 14 residues. From germline, CDR1 is SGHNT and CDR2 YYREEE (reference sequence). V dropped 3 bases and J dropped 2 bases, with 11 bases sitting between them. CDR3 residues: CASSSSGQNYGYTF. The CDR3 coding sequence is TGTGCCAGCAGCTCGTCCGGACAGAACTATGGCTACACCTTC.

CDR3 bases: TGTGCCAGCAGCCCAACCCTCCTCTATGGCTACACCTTC. It yields the protein CASSPTLLYGYTF. The V call is TRBV7-9, the J call TRBJ1-2; no clear D gene. Trimming removed 5 bases at V and 4 bases at J, with 11 bases between. This CDR3 has 13 residues. Germline CDR1 reads SEHNR; CDR2 reads FQNEAQ (reference sequence).

Comments on this clone: A junction end diverges from the germline sequence, so it may reflect a read error. The chain employs TRBV7-7 and TRBJ2-1; 7 bases line up with TRBD2. CDR1 is SSHAT, CDR2 FNYEAQ, per germline (reference sequence). The CDR3 runs to 14 residues. The CDR3 coding sequence is TGTGCTAGCAGCTTAGCGGTACCCGGGGGGGAGCAGTTCTTC. Its protein is CASSLAVPGGEQFF.

J is TRBJ2-7 and V is TRBV5-1; D tentatively fits TRBD1 or TRBD2 (7 bases each). Trimming left V 3 bases short and J 6 bases short, with 19 bases between. The CDR3 has 15 residues. Germline V gives CDR1 SGHRS, CDR2 YFSETQ. CDR3 sequence (DNA): TGCGCCAGCAGCTCCACGCCGCAGGGGGGGAGCGAGCAGTACTTC. Its protein product is CASSSTPQGGSEQYF.

V is TRBV5-4 and J is TRBJ2-4; 12 bases line up with TRBD1. V trimming: 3 bases; J trimming: 2 bases; junction bases outside the gene matches: 6. CDR1 and CDR2 (germline): SGHNT, YYREEE (reference sequence). This CDR3 has 17 residues. CDR3 sequence reads: CASSSGTGGLTKNIQYF. The CDR3 DNA reads as TGTGCCAGCAGCTCTGGGACAGGGGGCCTGACCAAAAACATTCAGTACTTC.

The rearrangement uses TRBV5-1 and TRBJ2-2; 8 bases map to TRBD2. V gave up 4 bases and J gave up 7 bases; unmatched junction bases: 12. Looked up from germline, CDR1 is SGHRS and CDR2 is YFSETQ. This CDR3 has 16 amino acids. CDR3 nucleotides: TGCGCCAGCAGCCCGACGGGAGGGACGATCGGCGGGGAGCTGTTTTTT. This sequence encodes CASSPTGGTIGGELFF.

V usage is TRBV6-5 and J usage is TRBJ1-1, with a tentative D call TRBD1 (5 bases). With 0 bases removed from V and 11 bases from J, the gap between germline ends came to 13 bases. The CDR3 runs 13 residues. CDR1 is MNHEY and CDR2 is SVGAGI in the germline V gene. For the CDR3, the DNA is TGTGCCAGCAGTTACTCGGGGCGGTCGGCGGCTTTCTTT. It codes for CASSYSGRSAAFF.

V and J are TRBV5-4 and TRBJ1-1; no reliable D call. The CDR3 loop spans 14 amino acids. The ends were cut back, 1 base at V and 6 bases at J, with 13 bases in the middle. CDR1 SGHNT and CDR2 YYREEE come from the germline V gene (reference sequence). In DNA, the CDR3 is TGTGCCAGCAGCTTGAATAGGGAACAGTCTGAAGCTTTCTTT. Translating gives CASSLNREQSEAFF.

This chain uses TRBV30 with TRBJ1-4, with D uncertain. The ends were cut back, 7 bases at V and 7 bases at J, with 16 bases in the middle. This CDR3 is built from 13 residues. The V gene's germline CDR1 is GTSNPN and CDR2 SVGIG (reference sequence). CDR3 nucleotides: TGTGCCTTACCCGGGCCTTCGGGTGAAAAACTGTTTTTT. This encodes CALPGPSGEKLFF.

The chain couples TRBV9 to TRBJ2-3; possibly TRBD2 for D (5 bases). Germline loops: CDR1 SGDLS, CDR2 YYNGEE. The CDR3 has 14 residues. With 4 bases removed from V and 2 bases from J, the gap between germline ends came to 11 bases. The CDR3 spells CASSPTTNTDTQYF. The CDR3 DNA sequence: TGTGCCAGCAGCCCTACGACTAACACAGATACGCAGTATTTT.

V gene TRBV7-9 combines with J gene TRBJ2-7; D possibly corresponds to TRBD1 (6 bases). The V gene's germline CDR1 is SEHNR and CDR2 FQNEAQ (reference sequence). Trimming took off 1 base at V and 5 bases at J, with 15 bases between the two ends. This CDR3 comprises 15 residues. CDR3 in amino acids: CASSLGGQGNHEQYF. The CDR3 DNA sequence: TGTGCCAGCAGCTTAGGGGGTCAGGGGAACCACGAGCAGTACTTC.

The gene calls are TRBV7-9 and TRBJ2-7; no firm D call. The CDR3 runs to 16 residues. V was clipped by 6 bases and J by 0 bases, with 18 bases between them. Germline CDR1 SEHNR, CDR2 FQNEAQ (reference sequence). CDR3 coding DNA: TGTGCCAGCAGTCTTAGAAGTTATTCGGACTCCTACGAGCAGTACTTC. It translates to CASSLRSYSDSYEQYF.

This clone was observed a few times. The same CDR3 arises from other DNA sequences in this sample as well. The V and J genes are TRBV7-9 and TRBJ1-5, with 7 bases fitting TRBD1. CDR3 length equals 15 residues. The germline gives CDR1 SEHNR, CDR2 FQNEAQ (reference sequence). With 5 bases clipped from V and 3 bases from J, the junction kept 7 bases outside the gene matches. CDR3: CASSPGGGYNQPQHF. CDR3 in DNA: TGTGCCAGCAGCCCAGGGGGGGGATACAATCAGCCCCAGCATTTT.

As for this clone: Other DNA variants within this sample encode the same CDR3. The V gene is TRBV5-4, the J gene TRBJ1-2, with D uncertain. V was trimmed by 1 base and J by 4 bases, leaving 8 bases between them. This CDR3 has 13 amino acids. The germline V gene encodes CDR1 SGHNT and CDR2 YYREEE (reference sequence). CDR3 in DNA: TGTGCCAGCAGCTTGACAGCTAGCTATGGCTACACCTTC. This gives the protein CASSLTASYGYTF.

The rearrangement links TRBV19 to TRBJ2-7; 10 nucleotides match TRBD1. Looked up from germline, CDR1 is LNHDA and CDR2 is SQIVND (reference sequence). CDR3 length equals 14 residues. Unmatched junction bases numbered 11, after V lost 6 bases and J lost 9 bases. CDR3 amino acids: CASSGTGAEEVQYF. CDR3 coding DNA: TGTGCCAGTAGCGGGACAGGGGCCGAAGAGGTGCAGTACTTC.

This clone came up once. The chain combines TRBV2 with TRBJ1-5; 8 nucleotides match TRBD1. CDR3 size: 14 residues. CDR1 is SNHLY and CDR2 is FYNNEI in the germline V gene. Trimming took 5 bases from V and 4 from J; bases not matched to a gene: 4. The CDR3 here is CASSLTGENQPQHF. In DNA, the CDR3 is TGTGCCAGCAGTCTGACAGGGGAGAATCAGCCCCAGCATTTT.